This T cell receptor (beta chain) derives from a study of CD8 T cells in ankylosing spondylitis. Notes on the study in general: Blood of patients with ankylosing spondylitis appeared to be characterized by a TCR beta motif of several highly homologous variants. Within matched ankylosing spondylitis synovial fluid, disease-linked clones were reportedly significantly enriched.

This clonotype came up a few times. Its target is unknown. The CDR3 is 13 amino acids. The ends lost 2 bases at V and 7 bases at J; junction bases unmatched: 2. Germline V CDR1 and CDR2: LGHNA, YSLEER. Preparation of TCR beta libraries was done by quantitative 5'-RACE with molecular barcodes. TCRdb reprocessed the 5' RACE reads with MiXCR, giving one entry per CDR3 protein. The sample yields about 150,000 distinct CDR3 sequences, around 32% seen once. This sequence originates from a male donor with ankylosing spondylitis. The chain couples TRBV4-3 to TRBJ2-3; 8 nucleotides align to TRBD1. Source material: synovial fluid, either unsorted or a sorted T cell fraction (not recorded which). The CDR3 protein is CASSQQGANTQYF. The CDR3 coding sequence is TGCGCCAGCAGCCAACAGGGGGCCAATACGCAGTATTTT.